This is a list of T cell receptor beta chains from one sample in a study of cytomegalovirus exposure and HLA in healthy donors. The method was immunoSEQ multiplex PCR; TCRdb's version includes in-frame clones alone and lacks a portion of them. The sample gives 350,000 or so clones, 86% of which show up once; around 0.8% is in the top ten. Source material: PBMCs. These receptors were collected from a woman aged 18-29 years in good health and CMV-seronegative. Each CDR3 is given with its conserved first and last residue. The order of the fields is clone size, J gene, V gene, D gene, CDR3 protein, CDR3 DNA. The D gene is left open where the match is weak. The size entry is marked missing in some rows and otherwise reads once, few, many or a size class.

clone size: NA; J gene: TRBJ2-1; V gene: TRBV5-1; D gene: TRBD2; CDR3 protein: CASSRTSDSSYNEQFF; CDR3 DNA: TGCGCCAGCAGTAGGACTAGCGACAGCTCCTACAATGAGCAGTTCTTC
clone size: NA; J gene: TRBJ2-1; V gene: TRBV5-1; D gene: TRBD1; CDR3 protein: CASSLSGTDLYNEQFF; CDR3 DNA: TGCGCCAGCAGCTTGTCGGGGACAGACCTTTACAATGAGCAGTTCTTC
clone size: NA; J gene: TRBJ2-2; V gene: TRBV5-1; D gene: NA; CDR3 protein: CASSLVAPRDTGELFF; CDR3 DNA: TGCGCCAGCAGCTTGGTGGCCCCGCGGGACACCGGGGAGCTGTTTTTT
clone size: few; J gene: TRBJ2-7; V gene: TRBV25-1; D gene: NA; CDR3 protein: CASSEGAGEQYF; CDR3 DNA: TGTGCCAGCAGTGAGGGGGCCGGCGAGCAGTACTTC
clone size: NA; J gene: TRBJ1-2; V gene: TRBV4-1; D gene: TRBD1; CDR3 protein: CASSQVPPGQGASHYGYTF; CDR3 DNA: TGCGCCAGCAGCCAAGTCCCACCGGGACAGGGGGCTTCACACTATGGCTACACCTTC
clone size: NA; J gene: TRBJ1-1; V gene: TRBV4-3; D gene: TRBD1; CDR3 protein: CASSQETGGYTEAFF; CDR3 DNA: TGCGCCAGCAGCCAAGAGACAGGGGGTTACACTGAAGCTTTCTTT
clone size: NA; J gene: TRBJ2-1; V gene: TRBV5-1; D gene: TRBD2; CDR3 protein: CASSRGLALSDEQFF; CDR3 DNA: TGCGCCAGCAGCCGGGGACTAGCGTTAAGTGATGAGCAGTTCTTC
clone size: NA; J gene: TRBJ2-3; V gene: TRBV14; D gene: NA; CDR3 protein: CASSLLSDGTQYF; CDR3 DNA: TGTGCCAGCAGCCTTCTGAGTGATGGTACGCAGTATTTT
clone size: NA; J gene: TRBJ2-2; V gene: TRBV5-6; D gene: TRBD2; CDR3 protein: CASSLGRTSVTTGELFF; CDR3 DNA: TGTGCCAGCAGCTTGGGGCGGACTAGCGTGACGACCGGGGAGCTGTTTTTT
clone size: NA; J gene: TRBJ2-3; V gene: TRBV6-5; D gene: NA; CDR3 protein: CASSYGTGVDTQYF; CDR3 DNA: TGTGCCAGCAGTTACGGGACGGGAGTGGATACGCAGTATTTT
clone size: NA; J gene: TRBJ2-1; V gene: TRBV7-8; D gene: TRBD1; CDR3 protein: CASSVTGDEQFF; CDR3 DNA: TGTGCCAGCAGCGTTACAGGGGATGAGCAATTCTTC
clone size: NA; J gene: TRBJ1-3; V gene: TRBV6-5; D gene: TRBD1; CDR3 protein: CASSYERQGGGNTIYF; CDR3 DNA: TGTGCCAGCAGTTATGAACGACAGGGAGGTGGAAACACCATATATTTT
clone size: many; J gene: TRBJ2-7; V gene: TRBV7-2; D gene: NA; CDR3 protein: CASSLEYYEQYF; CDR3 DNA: TGTGCCAGCAGCTTAGAATACTACGAGCAGTACTTC
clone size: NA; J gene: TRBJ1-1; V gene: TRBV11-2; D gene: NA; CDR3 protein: CATRGVNTEAFF; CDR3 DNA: TGTGCCACCCGGGGAGTGAACACTGAAGCTTTCTTT
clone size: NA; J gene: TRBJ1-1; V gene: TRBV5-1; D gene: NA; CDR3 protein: CASSSQQQGARRTEAFF; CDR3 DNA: TGCGCCAGCAGCTCCCAGCAGCAAGGGGCGCGGCGGACTGAAGCTTTCTTT
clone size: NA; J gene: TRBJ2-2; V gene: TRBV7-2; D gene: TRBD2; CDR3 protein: CASSPSGGSTGELFF; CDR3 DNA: TGTGCCAGCAGCCCCAGTGGCGGGAGCACCGGGGAGCTGTTTTTT
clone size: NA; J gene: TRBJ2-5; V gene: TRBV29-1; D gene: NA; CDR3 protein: CSVEPPGKKTQYF; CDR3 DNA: TGCAGCGTTGAACCCCCAGGGAAAAAGACCCAGTACTTC
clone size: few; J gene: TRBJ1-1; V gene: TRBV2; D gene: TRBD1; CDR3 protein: CASSAQQGVNTEAFF; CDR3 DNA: TGTGCCAGCAGTGCCCAGCAGGGGGTGAACACTGAAGCTTTCTTT
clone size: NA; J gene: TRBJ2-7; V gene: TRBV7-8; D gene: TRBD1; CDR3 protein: CASSPWTGGRSSYEQYF; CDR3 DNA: TGTGCCAGCAGCCCGTGGACAGGGGGCAGGAGCTCCTACGAGCAGTACTTC
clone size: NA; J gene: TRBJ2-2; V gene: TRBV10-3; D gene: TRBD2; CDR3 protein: CAITQYPGGNTGELFF; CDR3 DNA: TGTGCCATCACCCAATATCCGGGGGGGAACACCGGGGAGCTGTTTTTT
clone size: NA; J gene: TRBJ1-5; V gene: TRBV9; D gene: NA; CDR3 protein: CASSPAGDGNQPQHF; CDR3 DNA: TGTGCCAGCAGCCCCGCGGGGGACGGCAATCAGCCCCAGCATTTT
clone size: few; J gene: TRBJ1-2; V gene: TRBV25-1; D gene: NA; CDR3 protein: CASSTNPGYGYTF; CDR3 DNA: TGTGCCAGCAGTACCAACCCGGGGTATGGCTACACCTTC
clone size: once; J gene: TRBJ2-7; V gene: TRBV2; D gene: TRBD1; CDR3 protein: CASSEVNRGSYEQYF; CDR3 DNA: TGTGCCAGCAGTGAAGTAAACAGGGGTAGTTACGAGCAGTACTTC
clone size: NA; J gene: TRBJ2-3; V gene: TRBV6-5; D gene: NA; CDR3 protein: CASSRLRGDTQYF; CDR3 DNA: TGTGCCAGCAGTCGACTCAGGGGAGATACGCAGTATTTT
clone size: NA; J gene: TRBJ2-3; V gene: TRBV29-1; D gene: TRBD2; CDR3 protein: CSVEGVTTSATSSSTDTQYF; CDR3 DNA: TGCAGCGTTGAAGGGGTGACTACTAGCGCGACCAGCTCTAGCACAGATACGCAGTATTTT
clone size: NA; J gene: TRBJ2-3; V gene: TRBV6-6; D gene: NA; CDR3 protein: CASNQVQGGTQYF; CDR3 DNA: TGTGCCAGCAACCAAGTCCAGGGCGGTACGCAGTATTTT
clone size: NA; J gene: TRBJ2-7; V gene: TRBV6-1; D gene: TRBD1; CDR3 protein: CASSAITGADYEQYF; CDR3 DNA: TGTGCCAGCAGTGCCATTACAGGGGCCGATTACGAGCAGTACTTC
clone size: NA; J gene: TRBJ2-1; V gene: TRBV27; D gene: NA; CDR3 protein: CASSFREPGISYNEQFF; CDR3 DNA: TGTGCCAGCAGTTTCCGGGAGCCGGGTATTTCCTACAATGAGCAGTTCTTC
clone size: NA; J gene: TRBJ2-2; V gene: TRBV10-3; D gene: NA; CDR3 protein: CAISHGANTGELFF; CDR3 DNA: TGTGCCATCAGCCATGGGGCCAACACCGGGGAGCTGTTTTTT
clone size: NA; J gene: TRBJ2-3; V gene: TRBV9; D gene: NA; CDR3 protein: CASSGGANTQYF; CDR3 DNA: TGTGCCAGCAGCGGCGGGGCAAATACGCAGTATTTT
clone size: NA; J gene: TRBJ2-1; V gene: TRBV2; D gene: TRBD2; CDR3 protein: CASSRPGDAGTNYNEQFF; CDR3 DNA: TGTGCCAGCAGTCGCCCCGGGGATGCCGGGACTAACTACAATGAGCAGTTCTTC
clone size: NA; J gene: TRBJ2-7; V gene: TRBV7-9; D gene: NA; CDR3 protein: CASSFRTAGSYEQYF; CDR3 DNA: TGTGCCAGCAGCTTCCGGACGGCGGGATCCTACGAGCAGTACTTC
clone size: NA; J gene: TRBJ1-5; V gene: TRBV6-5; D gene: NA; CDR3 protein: CASSYSINQPQHF; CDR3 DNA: TGTGCCAGCAGTTACAGCATCAATCAGCCCCAGCATTTT
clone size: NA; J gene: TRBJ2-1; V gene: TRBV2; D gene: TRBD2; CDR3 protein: CASSGRGLGYNEQFF; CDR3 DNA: TGTGCCAGCAGTGGCAGGGGACTAGGCTACAATGAGCAGTTCTTC
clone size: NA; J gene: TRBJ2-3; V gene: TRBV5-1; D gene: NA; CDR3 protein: CASSLTGEPTDTQYF; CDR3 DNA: TGCGCCAGCAGCTTGACGGGGGAACCCACAGATACGCAGTATTTT
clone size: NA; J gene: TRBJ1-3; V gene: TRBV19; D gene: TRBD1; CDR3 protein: CASSKGDRLPGNTIYF; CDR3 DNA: TGTGCCAGTAGTAAGGGGGACAGGCTTCCTGGAAACACCATATATTTT
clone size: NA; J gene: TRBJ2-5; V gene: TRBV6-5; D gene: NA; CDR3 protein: CASSRSTGETQYF; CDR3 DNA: TGTGCCAGCAGTCGGTCCACAGGGGAGACCCAGTACTTC